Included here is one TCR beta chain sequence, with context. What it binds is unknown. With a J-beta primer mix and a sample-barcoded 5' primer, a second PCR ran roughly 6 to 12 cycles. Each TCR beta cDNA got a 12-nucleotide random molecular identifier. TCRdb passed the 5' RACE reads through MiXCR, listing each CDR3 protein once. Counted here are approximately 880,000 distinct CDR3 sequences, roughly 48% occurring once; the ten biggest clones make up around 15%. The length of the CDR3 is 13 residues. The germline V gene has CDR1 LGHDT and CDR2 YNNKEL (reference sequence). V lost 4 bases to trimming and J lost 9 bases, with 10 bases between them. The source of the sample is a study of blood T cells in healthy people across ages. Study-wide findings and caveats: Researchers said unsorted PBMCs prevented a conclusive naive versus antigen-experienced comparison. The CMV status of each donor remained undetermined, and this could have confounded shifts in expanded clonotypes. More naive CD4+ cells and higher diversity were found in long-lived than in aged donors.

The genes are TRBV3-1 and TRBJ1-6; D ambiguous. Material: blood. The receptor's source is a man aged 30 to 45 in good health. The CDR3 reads CASSPRTSSPLHF. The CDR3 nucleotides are TGTGCCAGCAGCCCGCGGACGAGTTCACCCCTCCACTTT.